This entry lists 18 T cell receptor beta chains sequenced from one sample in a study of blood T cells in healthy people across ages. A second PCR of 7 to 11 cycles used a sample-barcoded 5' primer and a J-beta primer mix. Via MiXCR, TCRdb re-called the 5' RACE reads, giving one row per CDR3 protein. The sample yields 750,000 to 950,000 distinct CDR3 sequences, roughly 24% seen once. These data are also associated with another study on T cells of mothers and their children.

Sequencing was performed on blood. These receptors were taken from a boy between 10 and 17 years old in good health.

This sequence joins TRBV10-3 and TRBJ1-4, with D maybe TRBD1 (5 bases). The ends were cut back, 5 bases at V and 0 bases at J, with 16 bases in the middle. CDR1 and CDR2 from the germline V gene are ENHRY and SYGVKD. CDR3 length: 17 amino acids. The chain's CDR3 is CAISKETTVATNEKLFF. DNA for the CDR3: TGTGCCATCAGTAAAGAGACGACAGTTGCAACTAATGAAAAACTGTTTTTT.

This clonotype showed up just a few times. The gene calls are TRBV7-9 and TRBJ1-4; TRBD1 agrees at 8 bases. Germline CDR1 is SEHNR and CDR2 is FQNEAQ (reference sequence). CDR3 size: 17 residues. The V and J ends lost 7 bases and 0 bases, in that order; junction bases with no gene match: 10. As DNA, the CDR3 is TGTGCCAGCACCCCGGCGCAGGGGGCGGCAACTAATGAAAAACTGTTTTTT. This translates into CASTPAQGAATNEKLFF.

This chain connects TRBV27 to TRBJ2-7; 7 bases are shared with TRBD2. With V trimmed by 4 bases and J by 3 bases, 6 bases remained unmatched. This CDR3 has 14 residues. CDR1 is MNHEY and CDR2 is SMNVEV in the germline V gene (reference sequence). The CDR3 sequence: CASSWGGRNYEQYF. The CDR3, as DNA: TGTGCCAGCAGTTGGGGAGGGAGGAACTACGAGCAGTACTTC.

The CDR3 loop reads CASSYRAGELFF. CDR3 bases: TGCGCCAGCAGTTACAGGGCTGGGGAGCTGTTTTTT. V and J are TRBV10-1 and TRBJ2-2, with a possible D match to TRBD1 (6 bases). The CDR3 covers 12 residues. CDR1 is WNHNN and CDR2 is SYGVQD in the germline V gene (reference sequence). The germline V and J ends were trimmed by 5 bases and 8 bases, with 9 bases remaining between them.

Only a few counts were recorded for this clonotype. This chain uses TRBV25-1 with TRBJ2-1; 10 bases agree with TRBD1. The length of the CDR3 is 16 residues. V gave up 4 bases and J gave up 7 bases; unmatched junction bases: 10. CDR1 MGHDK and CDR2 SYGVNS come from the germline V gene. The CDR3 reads CASSGRDRGLGNEQFF. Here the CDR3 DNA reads TGTGCCAGCAGTGGCCGGGACAGGGGTCTAGGAAATGAGCAGTTCTTC.

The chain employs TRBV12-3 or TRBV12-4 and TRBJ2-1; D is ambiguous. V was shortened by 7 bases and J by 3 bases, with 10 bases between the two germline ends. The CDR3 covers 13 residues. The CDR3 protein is CASTPWLYNEQFF. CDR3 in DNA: TGTGCCAGCACCCCTTGGCTCTACAATGAGCAGTTCTTC.

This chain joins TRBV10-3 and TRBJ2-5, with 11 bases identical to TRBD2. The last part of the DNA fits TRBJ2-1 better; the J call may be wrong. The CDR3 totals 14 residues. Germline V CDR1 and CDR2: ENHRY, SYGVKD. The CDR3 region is CAISETSGGDEQFF. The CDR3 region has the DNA TGTGCCATCAGTGAGACTAGCGGGGGTGATGAGCAGTTCTTC.

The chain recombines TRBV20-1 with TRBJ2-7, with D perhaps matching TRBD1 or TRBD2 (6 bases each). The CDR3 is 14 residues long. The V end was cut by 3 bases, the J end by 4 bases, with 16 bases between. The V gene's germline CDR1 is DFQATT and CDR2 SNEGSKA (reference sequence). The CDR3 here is CSASRGDIGYEQYF. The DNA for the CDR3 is TGCAGTGCTAGTAGGGGGGATATAGGTTACGAGCAGTACTTC.

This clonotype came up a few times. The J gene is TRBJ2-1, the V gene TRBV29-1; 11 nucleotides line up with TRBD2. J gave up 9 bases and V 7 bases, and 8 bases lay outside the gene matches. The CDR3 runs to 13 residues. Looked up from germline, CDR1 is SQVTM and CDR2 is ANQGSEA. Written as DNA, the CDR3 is TGCAGCGCCTCGACTAGCGGGATGGGTGAGCAGTTCTTC. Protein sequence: CSASTSGMGEQFF.

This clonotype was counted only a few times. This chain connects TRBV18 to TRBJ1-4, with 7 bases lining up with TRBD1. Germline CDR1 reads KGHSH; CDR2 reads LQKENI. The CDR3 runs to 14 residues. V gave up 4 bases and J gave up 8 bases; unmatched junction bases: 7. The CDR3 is CASSLTGRKEKLFF. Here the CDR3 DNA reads TGTGCCAGCTCACTGACAGGGAGGAAGGAAAAACTGTTTTTT.

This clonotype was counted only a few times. The CDR3 DNA is TGTGCCAGCAGATCTGGGACAGGCTCCACCTACGAGCAGTACTTC. Its translation: CASRSGTGSTYEQYF. The chain is built from TRBV12-3 or TRBV12-4 and TRBJ2-7, with TRBD1 matching 8 bases. V gave up 6 bases and J gave up 2 bases; unmatched junction bases: 9. CDR3 length: 15 residues.

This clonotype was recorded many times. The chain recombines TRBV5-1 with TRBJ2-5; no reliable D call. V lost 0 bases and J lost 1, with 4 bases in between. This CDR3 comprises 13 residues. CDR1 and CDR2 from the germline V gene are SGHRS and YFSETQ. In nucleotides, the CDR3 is TGCGCCAGCAGCTTGGGGGGCCAAGAGACCCAGTACTTC. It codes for CASSLGGQETQYF.

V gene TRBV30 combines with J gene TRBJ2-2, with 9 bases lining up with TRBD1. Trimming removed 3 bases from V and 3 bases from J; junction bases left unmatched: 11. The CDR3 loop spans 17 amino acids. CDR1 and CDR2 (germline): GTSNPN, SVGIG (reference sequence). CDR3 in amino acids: CAWSLPQGAGDTGELFF. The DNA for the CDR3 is TGTGCCTGGAGCCTACCACAGGGGGCTGGGGACACCGGGGAGCTGTTTTTT.

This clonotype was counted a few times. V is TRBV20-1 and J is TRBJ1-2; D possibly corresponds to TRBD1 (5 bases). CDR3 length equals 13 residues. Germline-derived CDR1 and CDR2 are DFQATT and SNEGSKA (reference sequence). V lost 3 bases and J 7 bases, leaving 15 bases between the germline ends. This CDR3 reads CSAREQEGVGYTF. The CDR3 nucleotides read TGCAGTGCTAGGGAACAGGAAGGGGTTGGCTACACCTTC.

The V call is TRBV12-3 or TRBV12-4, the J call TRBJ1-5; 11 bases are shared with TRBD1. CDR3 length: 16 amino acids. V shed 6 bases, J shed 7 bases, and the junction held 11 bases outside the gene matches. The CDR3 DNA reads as TGTGCCAGCAGCCCCGGACAGGGGGCTTTATGGCAGCCCCAGCATTTT. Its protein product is CASSPGQGALWQPQHF.

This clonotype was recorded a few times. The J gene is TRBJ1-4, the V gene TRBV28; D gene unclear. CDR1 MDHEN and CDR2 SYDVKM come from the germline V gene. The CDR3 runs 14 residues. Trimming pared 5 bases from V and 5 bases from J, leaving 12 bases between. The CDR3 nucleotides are TGTGCCAGCAGTGCACCTACGGTGAATGAAAAACTGTTTTTT. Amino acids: CASSAPTVNEKLFF.

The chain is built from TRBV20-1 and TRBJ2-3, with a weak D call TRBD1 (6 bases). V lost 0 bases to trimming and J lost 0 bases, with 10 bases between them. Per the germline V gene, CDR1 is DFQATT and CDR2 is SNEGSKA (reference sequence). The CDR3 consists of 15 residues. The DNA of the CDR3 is TGCAGTGCTAGAGAAATAGGGGGTAGCACAGATACGCAGTATTTT. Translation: CSAREIGGSTDTQYF.

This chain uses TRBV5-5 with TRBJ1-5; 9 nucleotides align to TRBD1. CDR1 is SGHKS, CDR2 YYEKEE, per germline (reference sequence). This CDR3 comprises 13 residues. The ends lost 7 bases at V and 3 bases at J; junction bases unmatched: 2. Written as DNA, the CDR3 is TGTGCCAGCGGACAGGGGCCCAATCAGCCCCAGCATTTT. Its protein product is CASGQGPNQPQHF.